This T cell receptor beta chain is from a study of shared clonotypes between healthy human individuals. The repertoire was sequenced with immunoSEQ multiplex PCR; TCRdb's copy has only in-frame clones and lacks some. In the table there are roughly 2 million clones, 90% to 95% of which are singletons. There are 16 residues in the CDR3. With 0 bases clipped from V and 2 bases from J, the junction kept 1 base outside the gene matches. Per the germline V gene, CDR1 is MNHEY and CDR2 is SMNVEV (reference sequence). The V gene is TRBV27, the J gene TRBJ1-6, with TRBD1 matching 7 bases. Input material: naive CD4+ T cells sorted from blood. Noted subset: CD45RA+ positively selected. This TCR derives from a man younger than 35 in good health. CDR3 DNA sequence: TGTGCCAGCAGTTTATCAGGGACAGCCTATAATTCACCCCTCCACTTT. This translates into CASSLSGTAYNSPLHF.